The text below deals with one T cell receptor beta chain. The antigen remains undetermined. These data are taken from a study of post-analysis software for immune sequencing data. The overall study: Included among the disease courses, which were recorded for the cohort, were relapsing-remitting, secondary progressive and progressive-relapsing multiple sclerosis. Study results and caveats: F measure grouped same-batch samples tightly together.

Unique-molecular-identifier-tagged TCR beta cDNA libraries were used. Input of roughly 0.85 to 11 million T cells yielded some 500,000 cDNA molecules. One entry per CDR3 protein results from TCRdb running MiXCR on the PCR reads. Here the sample spans about 540,000 distinct CDR3 sequences, 34% being singletons. This TCR derives from a girl aged 2-17 years with multiple sclerosis. Sample: blood.

CDR3 loop: CTSSLDSGYFDTEAFF. The CDR3 DNA reads TGTACCAGCAGCTTAGATTCAGGGTATTTTGACACTGAAGCTTTCTTT. The chain recombines TRBV7-2 with TRBJ1-1, with TRBD1 as a possible D gene (5 bases). CDR3 length: 16 residues. The germline V gene has CDR1 SGHTA and CDR2 FQGNSA. V lost 1 base and J lost 3, with 15 bases in between.